Listed here is a single T cell receptor (beta chain). For every subset, genomic DNA was evenly distributed across several immunoSEQ plates. Generated by immunoSEQ multiplex PCR, the TCRdb table keeps only in-frame clones and is missing some. The table records millions of clones, 93% of them present only once. This record belongs to a study of shared clonotypes between healthy human individuals. Germline lookup yields CDR1 MNHEY and CDR2 SVGAGI. Trimming stripped 6 bases from V and 4 bases from J, with 15 bases between. The CDR3 totals 15 residues. The receptor was derived from a man in his late teens or twenties in good health. Some clones in this sample may be carry-over from other donors' samples. The chain employs TRBV6-5 and TRBJ2-2; D tentatively reads TRBD1 or TRBD2 (5 bases each). Sequencing was done on a sample of naive CD4+ T cells from PBMCs. This sample's subset: CD45RA+ positively selected. The CDR3 sequence is CASRPEGRATGELFF. CDR3 DNA: TGTGCCAGCAGACCCGAGGGGCGGGCCACCGGGGAGCTGTTTTTT.